This T cell receptor (beta chain) derives from a study of shared clonotypes between healthy human individuals. Findings and caveats of the study: When compared with the clonotypes that were shared by all four sorted-subset donors, the non-shared clonotypes turned out to have lower generation probabilities.

Between the trimmed V and J ends, which lost 2 bases and 1 base, there was a span of 10 bases. The CDR3 runs 14 residues. CDR1 and CDR2 from the germline V gene are SGHRS and YFSETQ. Sorted-subset replicate PCRs used 150 to 250 ng of genomic DNA. This amount corresponded to approximately 30,000 T cell genomes. TCRdb's copy holds only in-frame clones and misses some; the assay was immunoSEQ multiplex PCR. The sample gives 2 million to 2.5 million clones, roughly 93% of which show up once; 0.35% to 0.45% is in the top ten. Notes on this clone: The antigen remains undetermined.

The TCR originated in a man between 18 and 29 years old in good health. Some clones in this sample may be carry-over from other donors' samples. Sequencing used naive CD4+ T cells from PBMCs. Regarding subset: CD45RA+ positively selected. The chain carries TRBV5-1 and TRBJ2-7; D not resolved. CDR3: CASSFRLRSYEQYF. CDR3 nucleotides: TGCGCCAGCAGCTTCCGACTTAGATCCTACGAGCAGTACTTC.